The entry below describes one TCR beta chain. Its antigen is still unknown. Nothing much larger sits one base from this clone, and base qualities are not available. For CDR1 and CDR2, the germline V gene lists SNHLY and FYNNEI. V and J lose 3 bases and 1 base, and a span of 10 bases separates them. The CDR3 runs 15 residues from the cysteine to the phenylalanine. Of all the DNA, just the CDR3 is kept, 45 bases in frame from base 1. This sample stems from a study of blood T cells in healthy people across ages (dated by TCRdb to 2014 to 2015). Broadly, across the study: In model experiments, roughly one uniquely barcoded TCR beta cDNA molecule per two T cells was captured by template switching. Donors were grouped into four age groups: young (average approximately 15 years), middle-aged (around 39), aged (over 55) and long-lived (over 80). Using the same blood draw, the study looked at two additional independent replicas of 1 million unique cDNA reads for two donors, one aged 18 to 30 and the other aged 80 or older. Using deep sequencing normalized with unique cDNA molecular identifiers, the study measured how TCR beta repertoire diversity changes with age. Here is what the overall study found, with its caveats: Because profiling used bulk unsorted PBMCs, naive and antigen-experienced compartments could not be compared conclusively. As age increased, observed TCR beta diversity per million T cells dropped in a roughly linear way, and a significant reduction was already evident by age about 40. The percentage of naive T cells measured by flow cytometry correlated strongly with observed TCR beta diversity. Compared with the aged group, the long-lived group had more naive CD4+ T cells, fewer expanded clones and increased TCR diversity, suggesting age selection. Estimates of total diversity from one million sequenced T cells were regarded as lower bounds and underestimates. Donor CMV infection status was unknown, potentially confounding age-related changes in expanded clonotypes.

To prepare the library, 5' RACE was applied. Sequencing used an Illumina HiSeq 2500. A second PCR of roughly 7 to 11 cycles was performed with a sample-barcoded 5' primer and a J-beta primer mix. A unique molecular identifier was introduced onto each TCR beta cDNA molecule by a template-switch 5' adaptor carrying 12 random nucleotides. Each sample yielded at least 3 million CDR3-containing paired-end reads. First-strand cDNA was synthesized from all RNA with the Mint cDNA synthesis kit, primed by a TRBC-specific oligonucleotide. Following uracil-DNA glycosylase treatment, all cDNA underwent a first 18-cycle PCR with the universal primers M1SS and BC2_uni_R. In the original analysis: For normalization, 1 million high-quality reads were randomly selected from each sample, with every read carrying a distinct molecular identifier. Instead of being binned into consensus sequences, reads that shared molecular identifiers were thrown out. CDR3 identification, clonotype clustering and error correction used MiTCR with a Q25 quality threshold and the strictest error-elimination algorithm. Lower-bound total TCR beta diversity was estimated with a nonparametric unseen species model using Euler transformation. Clones were called with MiXCR by TCRdb after fastp trimmed the public reads at Q25, and only in-frame beta chains were retained. Identical CDR3 proteins give one entry, which carries the most common genes and DNA. The V and J calls were not made by the authors but by TCRdb's processing. The sample yields roughly 550,000 distinct CDR3 sequences; nearly 25% were counted once. The leading ten clones occupy less than 9% of the sample.

The roughly 38 donors, aged about 6 to 95 years, were systemically healthy Caucasian individuals from Russia. Ten milliliters of peripheral blood were drawn from each donor into EDTA-treated Vacutainer tubes. Ficoll-Paque density-gradient centrifugation was used to isolate PBMCs, with at least 6.5 million per sample. Total RNA was extracted from PBMCs with Trizol reagent, with at least 6 micrograms obtained per sample. Naive CD45RAhigh/CD27high T cell percentages were measured by flow cytometry on a PBMC aliquot from every donor. These data were also reused for a study on T cells of mothers and their children. Drawing on the second study: The donors were nine systemically healthy Caucasian individuals, made up of three mothers and their six children. cDNA synthesis used all of the extracted RNA, with roughly 1.5 ug of RNA in each 15 ul reaction. In the second PCR, the M1S primer introduced both the sample barcodes and 2-4 random nucleotides. More than 8.5 million TCR beta CDR3 reads were obtained from each mother, and approximately 3 million reads were obtained from each child. TCR recombination output is similarly shaped by thymic selection in related and unrelated pairs, with a minor effect exerted by inherited differences. Normalized repertoire overlap was always slightly but never significantly higher in related than unrelated mother-child pairs. Persistent microchimeric T cell clones were not detected, at a sensitivity of 95 to 100 clones per million clonotypes. The study used deep NGS to compare TCR beta repertoires of mothers and children, seeking features distinguishing related mother-child pairs from unrelated individuals. On average, the children were around 11 +/- 4 years old, while the mothers were about 40 +/- 4 years old. After adapter ligation was performed with NEBNext reagents, the libraries were sequenced on an Illumina HiSeq 2000 with 100+100 nt paired-end reads. Mother and child libraries were prepared a month apart and sequenced in separate runs to prevent cross-contamination. Between about 500,000 and 2,300,000 distinct TCR beta clonotypes were identified per donor. Naive TCR beta clonotypes were estimated from low-frequency clonotypes matched to each donor's FACS-determined naive share, without sorting.

This TCR derives from a boy aged 5 to 17 in good health. Sequencing was done on a sample of blood. This receptor chain uses TRBV2 and TRBJ2-1; no D gene call is confident. The nucleotides are TGTGCCAGCAGTGAGATCGAGGCGTCCTACAATGAGCAGTTCTTC. Translated, it reads CASSEIEASYNEQFF.